This TCR beta chain derives from a study of blood T cell repertoires in COVID-19. The protocol was immunoSEQ multiplex PCR, while the TCRdb copy is restricted to in-frame clones and leaves out a portion. Of 300,000 to 450,000 clones in the sample, approximately 81% are singletons; the top ten hold around 3.4%. This CDR3 has 15 amino acids. Trimming removed 5 bases from V and 8 bases from J, with 22 bases in between. Germline CDR1 and CDR2: SGHKS and YYEKEE (reference sequence). The gene calls are TRBV5-5 and TRBJ1-2; TRBD1 might be the D (5 bases). Sequenced: peripheral blood. This clonotype was sampled from a young woman with acute or convalescent COVID-19. The CDR3 loop reads CASRVGALSPIGYTF. The CDR3, as DNA: TGTGCCAGCAGGGTAGGGGCGCTCTCCCCTATAGGCTACACCTTC.